This TCR beta chain was recovered during a study of blood T cell repertoires in COVID-19. With regard to this clone: The limits of the CDR3 on the DNA are not certain, so only TCRdb's listed CDR3 is given.

Clones were sequenced by immunoSEQ multiplex PCR, and TCRdb holds only the in-frame ones, with some missing. The sample lists some 120,000 clones; 80% to 85% were seen once. Material: peripheral blood. This TCR was recovered from a man aged 65 to 79 with acute or convalescent COVID-19.

CDR3 residues: CSVGGGSGSWFF. The V call is TRBV29-1, the J call TRBJ2-1; the table's D call, TRBD2, was not checked against the DNA. 12 amino acids form the CDR3, both terminal residues included. The germline gives CDR1 SQVTM, CDR2 ANQGSEA.